Listed here is a single T cell receptor beta chain. Its target is unknown. TCRdb re-called the 5' RACE reads through MiXCR, storing one row per CDR3 protein. The data show roughly 700,000 distinct CDR3 sequences, 15% to 20% seen once. This sample is part of a study of CD8 T cells in ankylosing spondylitis. Broader study findings: A motif of 7 to 9 highly homologous TCR beta variants was seen as apparently characteristic of ankylosing spondylitis blood.

With V trimmed by 2 bases and J by 1 base, 5 bases remained unmatched. This CDR3 is built from 16 residues. In germline, CDR1 is SGHTA, CDR2 FQGNSA. The chain recombines TRBV7-2 with TRBJ1-5; 7 positions agree with TRBD1. The sequence came from a male donor with ankylosing spondylitis. Sequenced input: blood, either unsorted or a sorted T cell fraction (not recorded which). The CDR3 spells CASSLNPTGSNQPQHF. DNA of the CDR3: TGTGCCAGCAGCTTAAACCCGACAGGGAGCAATCAGCCCCAGCATTTT.